What follows describes a single T cell receptor beta chain. The target of this receptor is not known. No quality values exist for individual bases; no much larger clone is one base distant. This record comes from a study of blood T cell repertoires in COVID-19 (TCRdb year 2020). With respect to the entire study: Collaborator samples came from the United States, Italy and Spain and covered acute and convalescent phases of COVID-19. The material from the prospective study consisted of cDNA or gDNA derived from T cells, B-cell-depleted T cells, or PBMCs. The dataset comprised deeply sampled blood TCRbeta repertoires from subjects exposed to, actively infected with, or recovered from COVID-19. A freely available public database, intended as a resource for researchers studying the immune response to SARS-CoV-2, is where the repertoires were released. The samples were drawn from the first 160 participants of the ongoing ImmuneRACE study and from 950 to 1,500 subjects provided by 6 global collaborators. Nearly every sample came with metadata listing a de-identified subject ID, COVID-19 status, age in years and sex. Where available, HLA class I and class II types were obtained from metadata supplied by the sample provider rather than from assay-based typing.

Participants in the prospective study were enrolled through a virtual design, were aged roughly 18 to 100 years, and lived in roughly 26 United States geographic areas. In the prospective study, participants were assigned to cohorts based on the clinical history participants reported in a screening survey and a study questionnaire. Mobile phlebotomists in the prospective study collected whole blood, serum and a nasopharyngeal or oropharyngeal swab from every participant. Prospective study participants could optionally give additional blood draws and questionnaires over an approximately 2-month period. Prospective study blood samples were shipped either frozen or at room temperature before DNA extraction. V loses 3 bases, J loses 0 bases, and the germline ends lie 12 bases apart. The CDR3 spans 14 residues, from the cysteine through the phenylalanine. Only CDR3 DNA is held: 42 bases, read in frame from base 1. CDR1 DFQATT and CDR2 SNEGSKA were looked up in the germline V gene (reference sequence).

General study outcomes and caveats: The quantity of clinical and demographic metadata differed by source and by participant and was supplied without curation.

TCRbeta CDR3 regions were amplified from genomic DNA by means of the immunoSEQ Assay, a bias-controlled multiplex PCR. Regarding the original processing steps: The number of nucleated cells in each sample was estimated from the amplification of reference gene primers within the assay. Sequence reads were collapsed and filtered to measure the absolute abundance of every unique TCRbeta CDR3 rearrangement. Productive Simpson clonality was computed per sample as the square root of Simpson's diversity index over productive rearrangements. The source is immuneACCESS, and TCRdb retained only in-frame sequences with V and J called. Part of the clones is not carried over; for the studies checked, unresolved V genes explain less than half of this, and the remainder is unexplained. V and J calls plus clone size are reproduced from that table; the DNA served to infer D and trimming. Counted in this sample were some 170,000 clones; over 75% of them appeared once. The top ten hold 0.95% to 1.5% of the sample.

This receptor was identified in a human donor with acute COVID-19. The donor label of this sample is uncertain. Sequenced material: PBMCs or T cells enriched from blood (not recorded which). The rearrangement joined TRBV20-1 to TRBJ2-7, and TRBD2 may be the D gene, going by 5 matching bases. The nucleotide sequence reads as follows: TGCAGTGCTAGTAGGGCAGGACTCTCCTACGAGCAGTACTTC. This is translated as CSASRAGLSYEQYF.